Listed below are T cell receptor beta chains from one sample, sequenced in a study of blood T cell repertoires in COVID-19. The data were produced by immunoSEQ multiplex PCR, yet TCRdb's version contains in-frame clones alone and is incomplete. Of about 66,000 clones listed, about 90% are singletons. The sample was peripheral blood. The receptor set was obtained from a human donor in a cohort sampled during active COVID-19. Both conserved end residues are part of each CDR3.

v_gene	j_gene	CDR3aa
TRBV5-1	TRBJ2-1	CASSLVAGSSYNEQFF
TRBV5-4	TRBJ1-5	CASSLLPGSNQPQHF
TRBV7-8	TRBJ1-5	CASSLVGRNNQPQHF
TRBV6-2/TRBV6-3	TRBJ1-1	CASSPPGDRVRTEAFF
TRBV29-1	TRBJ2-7	CSVRDLAGRGTYEQYF
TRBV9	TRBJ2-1	CASSVEAGGLLNEQFF
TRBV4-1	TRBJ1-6	CASSQERAGDLGSPLHF
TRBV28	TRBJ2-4	CASSPPWTGSIIQYF
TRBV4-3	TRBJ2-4	CASSLVAGQFFLLAKNIQYF
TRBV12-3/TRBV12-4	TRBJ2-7	CASSSRSYEQYF